This T cell receptor (beta chain) comes out of a study of blood T cell repertoires in COVID-19. Clones were read by immunoSEQ multiplex PCR, and TCRdb kept only the in-frame ones, dropping some. The sample lists some 250,000 clones; roughly 88% were seen once. CDR3 length: 12 amino acids. The germline CDR1 and CDR2 sequences are KGHSH and LQKENI. Deletions cut 2 bases from V and 7 bases from J, with 8 bases between. The sequencing input was peripheral blood. This clonotype was obtained from a man in his thirties or forties who had recovered from COVID-19. The gene calls are TRBV18 and TRBJ1-1; D call uncertain. For the CDR3, the DNA is TGTGCCAGCTCACCAGGGAGCAGTGAAGCTTTCTTT. This sequence encodes CASSPGSSEAFF.